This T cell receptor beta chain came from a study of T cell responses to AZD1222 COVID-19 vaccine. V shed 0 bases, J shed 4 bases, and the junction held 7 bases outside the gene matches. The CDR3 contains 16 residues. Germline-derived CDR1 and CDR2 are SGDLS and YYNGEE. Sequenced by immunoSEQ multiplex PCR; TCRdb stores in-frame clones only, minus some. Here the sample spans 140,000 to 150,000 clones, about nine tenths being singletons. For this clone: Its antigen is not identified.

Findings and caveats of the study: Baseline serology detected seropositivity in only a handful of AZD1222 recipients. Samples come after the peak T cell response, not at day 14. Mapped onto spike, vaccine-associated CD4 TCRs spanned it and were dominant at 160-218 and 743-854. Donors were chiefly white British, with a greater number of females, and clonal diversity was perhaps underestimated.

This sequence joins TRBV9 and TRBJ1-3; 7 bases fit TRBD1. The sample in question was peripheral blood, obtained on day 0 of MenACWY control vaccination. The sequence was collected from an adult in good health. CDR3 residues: CASSVAQGGSGNTIYF. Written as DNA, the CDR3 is TGTGCCAGCAGCGTAGCCCAGGGGGGATCCGGAAACACCATATATTTT.